The 11 T cell receptor beta chains presented below share a single source sample, sequenced in a study of metastatic and nonmetastatic thyroid tumors. TCRdb reprocessed the PCR reads using MiXCR. The sample has around 28,000 clones; more than 25% are singletons. All patients were untreated before thyroid surgery. The source material was blood. These receptors all come from a female donor with papillary thyroid cancer or a benign thyroid nodule (not recorded which). Some clones in this sample may be carry-over from other donors' samples.

V and J are TRBV30 and TRBJ1-6; possible D gene TRBD1, 5 bases. This CDR3 contains 12 residues. Germline CDR1 and CDR2: GTSNPN and SVGIG (reference sequence). V shed 5 bases and J shed 14 bases, with 16 bases lying between them. Written as DNA, the CDR3 is TGTGCCTGGGGCAAGGCCCCCAGGGCCCTCCACTTT. Protein product: CAWGKAPRALHF.

The chain carries TRBV5-8 and TRBJ2-1, with D uncertain. The CDR3 has 14 residues. Trimming stripped 0 bases from V and 6 bases from J, with 10 bases between. Looked up from germline, CDR1 is SGHTS and CDR2 is YDEGEE. CDR3 region: CASSLVLVLNEQFF. Written as DNA, the CDR3 is TGTGCCAGCAGCTTGGTGCTAGTACTCAATGAGCAGTTCTTC.

This clone has at least ten counts. The CDR3 spells CASSPGTNYNEQFF. CDR3 DNA sequence: TGTGCCAGCTCGCCCGGGACAAACTACAATGAGCAGTTCTTC. The rearrangement links TRBV18 to TRBJ2-1; a possible D gene is TRBD1 (6 bases). Germline V lookup: CDR1 KGHSH, CDR2 LQKENI. The V end lost 6 bases, the J end lost 3 bases, and 12 bases lay between the germline ends. There are 14 residues in the CDR3.

This clone was seen at least ten times. This rearrangement joins TRBV7-9 to TRBJ2-1; D is perhaps TRBD1 or TRBD2 (5 bases each). This CDR3 contains 17 residues. V lost 4 bases and J lost 9, with 25 bases in between. CDR1 is SEHNR, CDR2 FQNEAQ, per germline (reference sequence). Written as DNA, the CDR3 is TGTGCCAGCAGCTCTACTTCGTACCGGGACCACCTGGGTGAGCAGTTCTTC. Translating gives CASSSTSYRDHLGEQFF.

The rearrangement uses TRBV10-3 and TRBJ2-7; D possibly matches TRBD1 or TRBD2 (6 bases each). The ends were cut back, 3 bases at V and 6 bases at J, with 9 bases in the middle. The CDR3 spans 12 residues. Germline-derived CDR1 and CDR2 are ENHRY and SYGVKD. CDR3 nucleotides: TGTGCCATCAGTGATGGAGGGGGCGAGCAGTACTTC. This codes for CAISDGGGEQYF.

This clone was found a few times. The chain employs TRBV6-2 or TRBV6-3 and TRBJ2-1, with TRBD2 as a possible D gene (6 bases). Trimming cost V 2 bases and J 2 bases, with 10 bases left between them. This CDR3 contains 15 residues. Per the germline V gene, CDR1 is MNHEY and CDR2 is SVGEGT. DNA of the CDR3: TGTGCCAGCAGTTACCGGGGGATCGCCTACAATGAGCAGTTCTTC. It specifies CASSYRGIAYNEQFF.

This clone has just a few counts. Here the CDR3 DNA reads TGCAGTGCCCTTAGCGGGAGGTACGAGCAGTACTTC. It encodes CSALSGRYEQYF. This chain connects TRBV20-1 to TRBJ2-7; 10 positions match TRBD2. J gave up 4 bases and V 6 bases, and 3 bases lay outside the gene matches. Germline-derived CDR1 and CDR2 are DFQATT and SNEGSKA (reference sequence). CDR3 size: 12 residues.

V usage is TRBV12-3 or TRBV12-4 and J usage is TRBJ2-2; TRBD1 matches at 9 bases. V dropped 6 bases and J dropped 5; count of bases not matched to a gene: 1. CDR3 length: 13 amino acids. The CDR3 DNA sequence: TGTGCCAGCAGCGGACAGGGGACCGGGGAGCTGTTTTTT. Translated, it gives CASSGQGTGELFF.

The CDR3 bases are TGTGCCAGCAGCCTACAAGGACAGTCTAATGAAAAACTGTTTTTT. As protein: CASSLQGQSNEKLFF. V usage is TRBV7-2 and J usage is TRBJ1-4; possibly TRBD1 for D (6 bases). The CDR3 is 15 residues long. The V and J ends lost 5 bases and 3 bases respectively, with 13 bases between them. Germline V gene data show CDR1 as SGHTA and CDR2 as FQGNSA. Together with reference TRBV7-2 and TRBJ1-4, the CDR3 gives the full variable domain: GAGVSQSPSNKVTEKGKDVELRCDPISGHTALYWYRQSLGQGLEFLIYFQGNSAPDKSGLPSDRFSAERTGGSVSTLTIQRTQQEDSAVYLCASSLQGQSNEKLFFGSGTQLSVL.

At least ten counts were recorded for this clone. The chain couples TRBV7-9 to TRBJ1-1; D gene unclear. Germline V gives CDR1 SEHNR, CDR2 FQNEAQ (reference sequence). The ends were cut back, 1 base at V and 8 bases at J, with 14 bases in the middle. This CDR3 is built from 14 residues. The CDR3, as DNA: TGTGCCAGCAGCTTAGTATCCTCCGGGTACGAAGCTTTCTTT. It encodes CASSLVSSGYEAFF.

The chain has TRBV5-1 and TRBJ1-2, with D uncertain. The V gene lost 0 bases and the J gene lost 4 bases, with 13 bases spanning the gap. The CDR3 is made up of 15 amino acids. Germline CDR1 reads SGHRS; CDR2 reads YFSETQ. In DNA form, the CDR3 reads TGCGCCAGCAGCTTGGGTGTAGTGGGAAGCTATGGCTACACCTTC. Translation gives CASSLGVVGSYGYTF.